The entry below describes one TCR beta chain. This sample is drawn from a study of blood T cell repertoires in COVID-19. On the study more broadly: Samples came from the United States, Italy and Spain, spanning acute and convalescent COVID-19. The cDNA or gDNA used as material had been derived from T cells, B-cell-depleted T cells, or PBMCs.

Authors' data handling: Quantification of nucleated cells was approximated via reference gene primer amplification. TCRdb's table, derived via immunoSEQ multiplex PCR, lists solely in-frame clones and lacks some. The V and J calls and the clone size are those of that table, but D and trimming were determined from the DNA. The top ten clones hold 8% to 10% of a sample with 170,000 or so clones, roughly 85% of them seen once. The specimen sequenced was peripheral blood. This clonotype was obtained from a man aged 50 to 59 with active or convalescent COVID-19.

The CDR3 DNA reads as TGTGCCACCAGTGACCTTAAGCGGGAGGGGACAGATACGCAGTATTTT. It encodes CATSDLKREGTDTQYF. The genes are TRBV24-1 and TRBJ2-3; the match to TRBD2 covers 10 bases. The CDR3 is 16 amino acids. Germline values: CDR1 KGHDR, CDR2 SFDVKD. The J segment lost 3 bases and the V segment lost 4 bases, leaving 6 bases of the junction unmatched.